The text below deals with one T cell receptor beta chain. The sample belongs to a study of long-term antiretroviral therapy in people with HIV. Survey-level immunoSEQ v3.0 assays were run. The method was immunoSEQ multiplex PCR; TCRdb's version includes in-frame clones alone and lacks a portion of them. The top ten clones hold less than 6% of a sample with under 45,000 clones, about 80% of them seen once. Trimming removed 4 bases from V and 7 bases from J, with 14 bases in between. CDR3 size: 14 residues. CDR1 SGHTA and CDR2 FQGNSA come from the germline V gene. This TCR derives from a man aged 25 to 40 with HIV. The V call is TRBV7-2, the J call TRBJ2-1; tentative D call: TRBD1 (5 bases). The source was unsorted PBMCs, collected 3.4 years after starting antiretroviral therapy. The CDR3: CASSSPQGRNEQFF. The CDR3 region has the DNA TGTGCCAGCAGCTCTCCCCAGGGAAGGAATGAGCAGTTCTTC.